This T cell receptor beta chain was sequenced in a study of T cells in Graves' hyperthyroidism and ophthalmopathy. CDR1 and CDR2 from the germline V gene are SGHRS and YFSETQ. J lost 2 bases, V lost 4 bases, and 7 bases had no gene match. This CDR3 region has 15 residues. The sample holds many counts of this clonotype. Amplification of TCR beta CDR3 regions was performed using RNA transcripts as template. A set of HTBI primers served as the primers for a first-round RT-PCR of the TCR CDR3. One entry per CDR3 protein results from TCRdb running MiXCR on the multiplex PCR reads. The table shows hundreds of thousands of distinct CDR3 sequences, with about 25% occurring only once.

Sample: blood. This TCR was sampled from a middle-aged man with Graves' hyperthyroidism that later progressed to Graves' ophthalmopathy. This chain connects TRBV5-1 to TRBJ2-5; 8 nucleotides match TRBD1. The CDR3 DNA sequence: TGCGCCAGCAGCAAGGACAGGGTGGGGCAAGAGACCCAGTACTTC. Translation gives CASSKDRVGQETQYF.